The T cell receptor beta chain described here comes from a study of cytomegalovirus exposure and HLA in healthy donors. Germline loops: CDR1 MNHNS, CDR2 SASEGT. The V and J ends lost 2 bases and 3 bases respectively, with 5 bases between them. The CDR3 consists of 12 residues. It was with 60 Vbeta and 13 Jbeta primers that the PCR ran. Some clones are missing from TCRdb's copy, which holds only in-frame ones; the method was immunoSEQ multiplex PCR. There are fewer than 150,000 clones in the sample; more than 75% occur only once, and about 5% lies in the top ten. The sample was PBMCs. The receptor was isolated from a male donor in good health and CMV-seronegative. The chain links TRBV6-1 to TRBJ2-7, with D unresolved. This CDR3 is CASSEHSYEQYF. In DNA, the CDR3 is TGTGCCAGCAGTGAACACAGCTACGAGCAGTACTTC.